This passage covers 11 T cell receptor beta chains from one sample sequenced in a study of T cells expressing NK-cell markers. TCRdb reworked the 5' RACE reads into one entry per CDR3 protein, no DNA. Here the sample table reports about 460,000 distinct CDR3 sequences. Sequencing used blood T cells: a sorted CD56 or NKG2C T cell subset, CD4+ or CD8+ T cells, or bulk PBMC T cells (not recorded which). All receptors derive from a woman between 45 and 65 years old in good health.

The chain recombines TRBV15 with TRBJ2-5; the D call of TRBD2 rests on TCRdb alone, since no DNA is present to check it. Germline V gene data show CDR1 as LNHNV and CDR2 as YYDKDF (reference sequence). This CDR3 spans 14 amino acids. This chain's CDR3 is CATASGRAQETQYF.

This sequence joins TRBV15 and TRBJ1-5; the TRBD1 assignment by TCRdb is unverifiable without DNA. The germline gives CDR1 LNHNV, CDR2 YYDKDF (reference sequence). The CDR3 contains 14 residues. CDR3 sequence reads: CATSRQGTNQPQHF.

The chain employs TRBV7-9 and TRBJ1-1; lacking DNA, the TRBD1 call made by TCRdb goes unchecked. The CDR3 totals 15 residues. From germline, CDR1 is SEHNR and CDR2 FQNEAQ (reference sequence). The chain's CDR3 is CASSLAVGVNTEAFF. The entire variable domain, with the rest obtained from reference TRBV7-9 and TRBJ1-1, is as follows: DTGVSQNPRHKITKRGQNVTFRCDPISEHNRLYWYRQTLGQGPEFLTYFQNEAQLEKSRLLSDRFSAERPKGSFSTLEIQRTEQGDSAMYLCASSLAVGVNTEAFFGQGTRLTVV.

This rearrangement joins TRBV24-1 to TRBJ2-3; the D call from TCRdb, TRBD2, cannot be confirmed without DNA. The V gene's germline CDR1 is KGHDR and CDR2 SFDVKD. The CDR3 is 14 amino acids. The CDR3 reads CATSIAGGLDTQYF.

The rearrangement links TRBV20-1 to TRBJ2-2. CDR3 length equals 15 residues. Per the germline V gene, CDR1 is DFQATT and CDR2 is SNEGSKA (reference sequence). CDR3 amino acids: CSARDLVENTGELFF.

The chain joins TRBV20-1 to TRBJ2-3; without DNA, the TCRdb call of TRBD2 cannot be checked. Germline V gene lookup returns CDR1 DFQATT and CDR2 SNEGSKA (reference sequence). This CDR3 comprises 14 residues. CDR3 protein: CSATSSGGGDTQYF.

This chain links TRBV5-4 with TRBJ2-2. The CDR3 covers 16 residues. Germline V gene sequence: CDR1 SGHNT, CDR2 YYREEE (reference sequence). CDR3: CASTPPGPANTGELFF.

This chain links TRBV28 with TRBJ2-5. The germline V gene has CDR1 MDHEN and CDR2 SYDVKM. The CDR3 loop spans 15 amino acids. CDR3 amino acids: CASSQTTKGQETQYF.

The CDR3 here is CASSPYQQAPRQYF. The chain recombines TRBV3-1 with TRBJ2-7. CDR1 LGHDT and CDR2 YNNKEL come from the germline V gene (reference sequence). This CDR3 comprises 14 residues.

The J gene is TRBJ1-1, the V gene TRBV6-6. Per the germline V gene, CDR1 is MNHNY and CDR2 is SVGAGI (reference sequence). CDR3 length: 14 amino acids. CDR3 sequence: CASSSTVWGTEAFF.

This chain connects TRBV24-1 to TRBJ1-5. CDR3 length equals 14 residues. Germline CDR1 KGHDR, CDR2 SFDVKD. The CDR3: CATRADGDNQPQHF.